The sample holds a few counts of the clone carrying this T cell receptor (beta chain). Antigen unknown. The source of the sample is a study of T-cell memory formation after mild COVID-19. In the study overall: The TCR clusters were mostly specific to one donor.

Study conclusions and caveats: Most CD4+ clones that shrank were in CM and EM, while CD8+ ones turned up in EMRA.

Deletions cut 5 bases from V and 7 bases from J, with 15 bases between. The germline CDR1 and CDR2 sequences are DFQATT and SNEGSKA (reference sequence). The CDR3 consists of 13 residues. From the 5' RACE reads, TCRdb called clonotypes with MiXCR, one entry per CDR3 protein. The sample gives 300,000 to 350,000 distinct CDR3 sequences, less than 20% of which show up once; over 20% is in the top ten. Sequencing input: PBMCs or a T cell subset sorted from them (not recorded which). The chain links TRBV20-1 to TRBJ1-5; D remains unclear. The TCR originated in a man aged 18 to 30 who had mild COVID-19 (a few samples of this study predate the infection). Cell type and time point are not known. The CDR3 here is CSALLGVDQPQHF. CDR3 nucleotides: TGCAGTGCTCTCCTCGGGGTGGACCAGCCCCAGCATTTT.